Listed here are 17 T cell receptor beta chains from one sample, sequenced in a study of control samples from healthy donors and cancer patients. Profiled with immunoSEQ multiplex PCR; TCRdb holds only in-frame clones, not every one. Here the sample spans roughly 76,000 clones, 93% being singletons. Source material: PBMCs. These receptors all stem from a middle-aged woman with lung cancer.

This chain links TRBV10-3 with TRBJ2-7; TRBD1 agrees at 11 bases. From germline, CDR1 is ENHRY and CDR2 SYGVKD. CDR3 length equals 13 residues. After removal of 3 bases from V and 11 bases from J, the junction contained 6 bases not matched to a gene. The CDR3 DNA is TGTGCCATCAGTGACCCGGACAGGGGGCTGGAGTACTTC. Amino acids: CAISDPDRGLEYF.

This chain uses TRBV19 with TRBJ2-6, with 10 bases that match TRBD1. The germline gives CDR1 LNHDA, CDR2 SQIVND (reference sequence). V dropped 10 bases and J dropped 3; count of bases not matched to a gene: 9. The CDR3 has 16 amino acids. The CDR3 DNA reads TGTGCCACCAGGGACAGGGGAAGTGGTGGGGCCAACGTCCTGACTTTC. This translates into CATRDRGSGGANVLTF.

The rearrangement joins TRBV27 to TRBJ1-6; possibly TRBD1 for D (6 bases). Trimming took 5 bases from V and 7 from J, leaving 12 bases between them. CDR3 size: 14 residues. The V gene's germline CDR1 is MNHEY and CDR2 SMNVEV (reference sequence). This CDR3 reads CASSMTGQNSPLHF. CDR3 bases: TGTGCCAGCAGTATGACAGGACAGAATTCACCCCTCCACTTT.

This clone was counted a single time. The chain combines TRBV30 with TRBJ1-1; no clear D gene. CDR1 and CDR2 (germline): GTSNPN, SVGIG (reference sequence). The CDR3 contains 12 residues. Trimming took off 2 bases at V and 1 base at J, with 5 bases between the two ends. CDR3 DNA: TGTGCCTGGAGTTTCTCGAACACTGAAGCTTTCTTT. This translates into CAWSFSNTEAFF.

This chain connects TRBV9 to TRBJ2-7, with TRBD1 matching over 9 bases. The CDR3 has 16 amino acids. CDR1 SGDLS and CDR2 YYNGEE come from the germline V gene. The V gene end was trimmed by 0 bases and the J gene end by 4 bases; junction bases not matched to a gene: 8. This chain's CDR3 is CASSVGGQGLLYEQYF. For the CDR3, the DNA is TGTGCCAGCAGCGTAGGAGGACAGGGGCTTTTGTACGAGCAGTACTTC.

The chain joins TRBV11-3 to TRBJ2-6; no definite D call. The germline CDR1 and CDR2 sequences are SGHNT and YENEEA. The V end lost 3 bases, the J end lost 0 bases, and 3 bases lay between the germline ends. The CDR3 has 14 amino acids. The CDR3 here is CASSLSSGANVLTF. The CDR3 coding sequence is TGTGCCAGCAGCTTGTCCTCTGGGGCCAACGTCCTGACTTTC.

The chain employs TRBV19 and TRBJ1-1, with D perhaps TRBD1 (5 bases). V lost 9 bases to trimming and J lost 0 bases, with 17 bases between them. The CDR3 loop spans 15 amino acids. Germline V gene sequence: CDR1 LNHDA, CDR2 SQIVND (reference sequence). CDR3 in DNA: TGTGCCAGCTCTTCTTTGGGGGGAATGAACACTGAAGCTTTCTTT. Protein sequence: CASSSLGGMNTEAFF.

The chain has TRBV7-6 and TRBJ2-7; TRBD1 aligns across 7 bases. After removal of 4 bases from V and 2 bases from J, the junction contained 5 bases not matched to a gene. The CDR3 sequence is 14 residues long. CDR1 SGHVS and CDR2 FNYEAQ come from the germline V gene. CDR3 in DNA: TGTGCCAGCAGCTCCCGGGACAGTCCCTACGAGCAGTACTTC. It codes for CASSSRDSPYEQYF.

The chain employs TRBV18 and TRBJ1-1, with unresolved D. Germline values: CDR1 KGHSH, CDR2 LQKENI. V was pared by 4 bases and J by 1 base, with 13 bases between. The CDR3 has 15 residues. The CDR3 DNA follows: TGTGCCAGCTCACTCGGAATGGACGGGAACACTGAAGCTTTCTTT. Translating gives CASSLGMDGNTEAFF.

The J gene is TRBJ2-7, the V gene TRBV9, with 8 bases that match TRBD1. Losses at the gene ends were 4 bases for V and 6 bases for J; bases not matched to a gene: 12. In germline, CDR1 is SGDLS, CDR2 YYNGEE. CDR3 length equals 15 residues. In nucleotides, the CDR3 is TGTGCCAGCAGCCCCCTCAGGGGGCTCTCGAGCGAGCAGTACTTC. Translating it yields CASSPLRGLSSEQYF.

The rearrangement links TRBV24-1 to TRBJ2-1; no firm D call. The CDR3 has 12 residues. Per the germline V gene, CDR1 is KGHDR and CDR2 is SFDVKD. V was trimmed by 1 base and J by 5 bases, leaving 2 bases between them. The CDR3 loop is CATSDFDNEQFF. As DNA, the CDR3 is TGTGCCACCAGTGATTTCGACAATGAGCAGTTCTTC.

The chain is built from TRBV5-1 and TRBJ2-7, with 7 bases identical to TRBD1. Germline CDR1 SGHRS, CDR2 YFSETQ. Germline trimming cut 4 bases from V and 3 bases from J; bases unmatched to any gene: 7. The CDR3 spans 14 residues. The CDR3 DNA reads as TGCGCCAGCAGCAGCCAGGACAGGCGCTACGAGCAGTACTTC. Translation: CASSSQDRRYEQYF. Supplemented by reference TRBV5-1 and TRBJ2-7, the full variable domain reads KAGVTQTPRYLIKTRGQQVTLSCSPISGHRSVSWYQQTPGQGLQFLFEYFSETQRNKGNFPGRFSGRQFSNSRSEMNVSTLELGDSALYLCASSSQDRRYEQYFGPGTRLTVT.

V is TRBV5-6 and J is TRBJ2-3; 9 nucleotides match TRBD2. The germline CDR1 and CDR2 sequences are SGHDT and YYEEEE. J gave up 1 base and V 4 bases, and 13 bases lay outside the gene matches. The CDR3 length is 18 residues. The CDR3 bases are TGTGCCAGCAGCCCGACGAAGCGGGGGGCACTAGGCACAGATACGCAGTATTTT. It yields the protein CASSPTKRGALGTDTQYF.

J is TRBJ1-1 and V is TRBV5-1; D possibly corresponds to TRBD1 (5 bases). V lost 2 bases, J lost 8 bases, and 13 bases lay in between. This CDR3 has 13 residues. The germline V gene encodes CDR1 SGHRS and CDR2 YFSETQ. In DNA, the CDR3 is TGCGCCAGCAGCTTCTTGGGGGGGATCGAAGCTTTCTTT. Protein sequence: CASSFLGGIEAFF.

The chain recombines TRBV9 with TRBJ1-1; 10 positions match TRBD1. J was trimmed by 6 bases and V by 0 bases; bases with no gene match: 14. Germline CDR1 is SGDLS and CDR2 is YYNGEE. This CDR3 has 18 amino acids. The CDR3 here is CASSVVGGQGMLLPEAFF. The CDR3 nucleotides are TGTGCCAGCAGCGTAGTAGGGGGACAGGGGATGCTTCTACCTGAAGCTTTCTTT.

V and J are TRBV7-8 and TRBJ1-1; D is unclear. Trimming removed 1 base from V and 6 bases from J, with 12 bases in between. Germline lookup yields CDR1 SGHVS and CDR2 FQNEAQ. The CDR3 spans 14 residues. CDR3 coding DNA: TGTGCCAGCAGCTTAGAAATAAGTTACTCTGAAGCTTTCTTT. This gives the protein CASSLEISYSEAFF.

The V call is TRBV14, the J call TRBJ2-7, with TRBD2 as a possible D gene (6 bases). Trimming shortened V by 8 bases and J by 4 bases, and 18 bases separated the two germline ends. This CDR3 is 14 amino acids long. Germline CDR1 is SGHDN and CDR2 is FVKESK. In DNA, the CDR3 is TGTGCCAGCTCGCGAGGGGACGGGGGATACGAGCAGTACTTC. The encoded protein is CASSRGDGGYEQYF.